This T cell receptor beta chain was recovered during a study of blood T cell repertoires in COVID-19. Looking at the study overall: Acute and convalescent COVID-19 samples came from the United States, Italy and Spain.

In the source study's methods: Amplifying reference gene primers gave estimates of nucleated cell counts. Clones were read by immunoSEQ multiplex PCR, and TCRdb kept only the in-frame ones, dropping some. That table supplies the V and J calls and clone size; D and trimming were determined from the DNA. There are fewer than 250,000 clones in the sample; more than 70% occur only once, and about 6% lies in the top ten. The sequenced material came from peripheral blood. The TCR was taken from a woman aged 80 or over with COVID-19, enrolled during active disease.

For the CDR3, the DNA is TGTGCCACCAGCAGAGATCTTGCGGGGGGGAATTTGGAAAACATTCAGTACTTC. It encodes CATSRDLAGGNLENIQYF. The chain employs TRBV15 and TRBJ2-4; 9 nucleotides line up with TRBD2. Germline lookup yields CDR1 LNHNV and CDR2 YYDKDF (reference sequence). V shed 0 bases, J shed 5 bases, and the junction held 11 bases outside the gene matches. CDR3 length equals 18 residues.